The rows below give T cell receptor beta chains drawn from one sample of a study of blood T cell repertoires in COVID-19. Profiling relied on immunoSEQ multiplex PCR, and the TCRdb table lists in-frame clones only, not all of them. The sample has 65,000 or so clones; approximately 86% are singletons. The sequencing input was peripheral blood. Receptor source: a human donor with acute or convalescent COVID-19. The donor label of this sample is uncertain. Each CDR3 is given with its conserved first and last residue. The D gene is left open where the match is weak. Clone sizes are given selectively: once, few, many, or a class where the clone is expanded.

j_call: TRBJ1-6; v_call: TRBV25-1; clone_size: NA; d_call: TRBD1; cdr3_aa: CASSPTTGENYNSPLHF; cdr3_nt: TGTGCCAGCAGTCCAACGACAGGGGAGAACTATAATTCACCCCTCCACTTT
j_call: TRBJ1-2; v_call: TRBV6-5; clone_size: NA; d_call: TRBD1; cdr3_aa: CASSSDRVYGGYTF; cdr3_nt: TGTGCCAGCAGTTCGGACAGGGTCTACGGTGGCTACACCTTC
j_call: TRBJ2-7; v_call: TRBV24-1; clone_size: NA; d_call: TRBD1; cdr3_aa: CATSDSDRANEQYF; cdr3_nt: TGTGCCACCAGTGACTCGGACAGGGCTAACGAGCAGTACTTC
j_call: TRBJ1-2; v_call: TRBV28; clone_size: NA; d_call: NA; cdr3_aa: CASRIQAGYGYTF; cdr3_nt: TGTGCCAGCAGGATCCAGGCGGGCTATGGCTACACCTTC
j_call: TRBJ1-3; v_call: TRBV7-9; clone_size: NA; d_call: NA; cdr3_aa: CASSLTAGTGNTIYF; cdr3_nt: TGTGCCAGCAGCTTAACGGCAGGGACTGGAAACACCATATATTTT
j_call: TRBJ1-4; v_call: TRBV5-1; clone_size: NA; d_call: NA; cdr3_aa: CASSSGGGTNEKLFF; cdr3_nt: TGCGCCAGCAGCTCGGGGGGCGGAACTAATGAAAAACTGTTTTTT
j_call: TRBJ1-5; v_call: TRBV19; clone_size: NA; d_call: NA; cdr3_aa: CASSRTATHQPQHF; cdr3_nt: TGTGCCAGTAGTCGGACAGCTACCCATCAGCCCCAGCATTTT
j_call: TRBJ2-1; v_call: TRBV5-6; clone_size: NA; d_call: NA; cdr3_aa: CASSLGGHFSYNEQFF; cdr3_nt: TGTGCCAGCAGCTTGGGGGGGCACTTCTCCTACAATGAGCAGTTCTTC
j_call: TRBJ1-2; v_call: TRBV7-8; clone_size: NA; d_call: NA; cdr3_aa: CASSFSGLSDGYTF; cdr3_nt: TGTGCCAGCAGCTTTTCCGGACTTAGCGATGGCTACACCTTC
j_call: TRBJ1-2; v_call: TRBV29-1; clone_size: NA; d_call: TRBD1; cdr3_aa: CSAVGTGGIFGYTF; cdr3_nt: TGCAGCGCCGTAGGGACAGGGGGAATTTTTGGCTACACCTTC
j_call: TRBJ1-6; v_call: TRBV7-6; clone_size: NA; d_call: TRBD1; cdr3_aa: CASSLGRAGGFSPLHF; cdr3_nt: TGTGCCAGCAGCTTAGGGCGGGCAGGGGGCTTTTCACCCCTCCACTTT
j_call: TRBJ1-1; v_call: TRBV18; clone_size: few; d_call: TRBD1; cdr3_aa: CASSPQGANTEAFF; cdr3_nt: TGTGCCAGCTCACCACAGGGGGCGAACACTGAAGCTTTCTTT
j_call: TRBJ2-1; v_call: TRBV5-5; clone_size: NA; d_call: TRBD1; cdr3_aa: CASSFLGQTYNEQFF; cdr3_nt: TGTGCCAGCAGCTTCTTGGGACAGACCTACAATGAGCAGTTCTTC
j_call: TRBJ1-5; v_call: TRBV12-3/TRBV12-4; clone_size: NA; d_call: NA; cdr3_aa: CASSLDLRPQHF; cdr3_nt: TGTGCCAGCAGTTTAGACTTGCGGCCCCAGCATTTT
j_call: TRBJ2-5; v_call: TRBV10-2; clone_size: NA; d_call: TRBD2; cdr3_aa: CASRLSGGDETQYF; cdr3_nt: TGCGCCAGCAGACTAAGCGGGGGGGATGAGACCCAGTACTTC
j_call: TRBJ1-4; v_call: TRBV19; clone_size: NA; d_call: NA; cdr3_aa: CASSPQTSTNEKLFF; cdr3_nt: TGTGCCAGTAGTCCCCAGACATCAACTAATGAAAAACTGTTTTTT
j_call: TRBJ2-3; v_call: TRBV13; clone_size: NA; d_call: TRBD2; cdr3_aa: CASKGLAGTDTQYF; cdr3_nt: TGTGCCAGCAAGGGACTAGCGGGCACAGATACGCAGTATTTT